This T cell receptor beta chain is drawn from a study of blood T cells in healthy people across ages. Regarding the study as a whole: Long-lived donors carried more naive CD4+ cells and greater diversity than aged donors. Older individuals had lower TCR beta diversity per million T cells (the decline was roughly linear).

There are many counts of this clonotype. What it binds is unknown. Trimming cost V 2 bases and J 4 bases; bases outside gene matches: 2. The CDR3 runs to 14 residues. Germline CDR1 is ENHRY and CDR2 is SYGVKD. Then a second PCR, running roughly 7 to 11 cycles, was carried out with a sample-barcoded 5' primer and a J-beta primer mix. In TCRdb, the 5' RACE reads were re-called with MiXCR into one record per CDR3 protein. The data show about 770,000 distinct CDR3 sequences, around two fifths seen once. Samples had at least 6.5 million PBMCs isolated from them. The sequence derives from a man in his 60s in good health. The specimen sequenced was blood. V usage is TRBV10-3 and J usage is TRBJ2-1; 7 nucleotides agree with TRBD1. The CDR3 here is CAISEQGQYNEQFF. The CDR3, as DNA: TGTGCCATCAGTGAGCAGGGACAGTACAATGAGCAGTTCTTC.